A single T cell receptor beta chain is shown here with its context. The antigen is not known. Construction of the TCRbeta library involved unique molecular identifiers. TCRdb recomputed calls from the PCR reads with MiXCR, one row per CDR3 protein. The sample includes approximately 31,000 distinct CDR3 sequences, around 6.6% seen only once; the top ten take about a quarter. The entry originates in a study of T-cell reconstitution after alpha-beta-depleted transplantation in children. The study's findings and limits: Two months or so post-transplant, alpha-beta T cells reportedly derived from several hundred expanded graft clones. A year post-transplant, T-cell counts and diversity derived mostly from newly produced T cells.

V was clipped by 0 bases and J by 3 bases, with 19 bases between them. This CDR3 contains 17 residues. Looked up from germline, CDR1 is SGHKS and CDR2 is YYEKEE (reference sequence). This sequence joins TRBV5-5 and TRBJ2-7; perhaps TRBD2 as D (6 bases). Sequenced here: peripheral blood, sampled 60 days after TCRalphabeta/CD19-depleted stem cell transplant. The sequence was obtained from a child in the first two years of life who had a stem cell transplant for acute myeloid leukemia, so the T cells may come from the graft donor. The CDR3 sequence: CASSLGREVPILYEQYF. The CDR3 DNA follows: TGTGCCAGCAGCTTGGGGAGGGAGGTCCCAATTCTCTACGAGCAGTACTTC.